This TCR beta chain was sequenced in a study of metastatic and nonmetastatic thyroid tumors. Overall study: Repertoires from blood and tumor or nodule tissue of malignant and benign thyroid patients were compared. Study results and limitations: Compared with benign nodules, malignant thyroid tumors were reported to have significantly higher TCR beta diversity in both blood and tumor.

All patients were treatment-naive before thyroid surgery. V was pared by 1 base and J by 4 bases, with 10 bases between. This CDR3 is built from 14 residues. This clone was observed many times. Its cognate antigen is unknown. Authors' processing steps: Across clinicopathological groups, CDR3 differences served as the basis for building a distant-metastasis classifier for papillary thyroid cancer. TCRdb re-processed the PCR reads through MiXCR. TCRdb's processing, not the authors' own work, is the source of the V and J calls. The sample yields 55,000 to 75,000 clones, 18% seen once. This TCR was sampled from a female donor with papillary thyroid cancer or a benign thyroid nodule (not recorded which). Some clones in this sample may be carry-over from other donors' samples. The V call is TRBV12-3 or TRBV12-4, the J call TRBJ1-2, with D possibly matching TRBD1 (6 bases). Sample: blood. The CDR3 bases are TGTGCCAGCAGTTTAGATCCGGGGGCCTATGGCTACACCTTC. Amino acids: CASSLDPGAYGYTF.